This T cell receptor (beta chain) was identified during a study of tumor-infiltrating lymphocytes in primary liver carcinoma (TCRdb year 2017). Regarding the research as a whole: A handful of patients with histopathologically diagnosed primary liver carcinoma underwent surgical resection in China between late 2015 and March 2016. The five patients, three men and two women aged 30 to 69 years, had hepatocellular carcinoma (four) or combined HCC and intrahepatic cholangiocarcinoma (one). Across five regions of each liver tumor, along with adjacent normal tissue and blood, the study brought together TCRbeta repertoire sequencing, expression microarrays and whole-exome sequencing. Repertoires from technical replicates were highly reproducible, with mean shared-clone rates roughly 0.9 and correlation coefficients above 0.95. Samples yielded roughly 3.65 to 7.13 million productive TCRbeta reads; read depth did not differ significantly between tissue types. TCRbeta repertoire sequencing covered about 35 specimens from 5 patients: 25 tumor regions, 5 adjacent noncancerous liver tissues and 5 peripheral blood samples. The tumors of the five patients were staged as T1-T3 N0M0, with maximum diameters ranging from roughly 4.2 to 10 cm.

RNA from unsorted whole blood was extracted with TRIzol reagent, and germline DNA was obtained with the DNeasy Blood & Tissue kit. At the time of sampling, the patients were treatment-naive and had chronic HBV infection. About 3.6 milliliters of peripheral blood were collected into K2EDTA tubes before surgery. Comment on this clonotype: Its specific antigen is unknown. At one end, the junction sequence differs from germline, possibly due to a read error.

A constant-region primer and ProtoScript II reverse transcriptase were used to reverse-transcribe TCRbeta-specific cDNA from roughly 480 ng total RNA. Construction of the TCRbeta libraries relied on three nested rounds of multiplex PCR, following a slightly modified ARM-PCR procedure. Multiplex TRBV1-TRBV30 forward primers and a Cbeta reverse primer were used in the first two PCR rounds, each of which was run for roughly 10 cycles. Sample barcodes and Illumina adapters were attached in a final 25-cycle PCR using Deep VentR polymerase. Before sequencing, amplicons of 200-500 bp were gel-purified using a QIAquick gel extraction kit. TCRbeta amplicons were sequenced on an Illumina HiSeq 2500 with 250-bp paired-end reads. From the authors' description of their analysis: To recover full CDR3 sequences, reads were quality-trimmed using Trimmomatic v0.33 and paired reads were then merged using FLASH v1.2.11. MiGEC v1.2.1b assigned V, D and J germline segments to the rearranged TCRbeta sequences. Clonotype statistics and Shannon-Wiener diversity indices were calculated with VDJtools v1.0.0. To reduce sampling bias, subsequent analyses other than the diversity analysis used only the 250 most abundant clonotypes in each sample. The raw public data were reprocessed by TCRdb itself: fastp quality trimming at Q25, MiXCR clonotype calling, in-frame beta chains only. Each CDR3 protein gets just one entry, which takes the most common genes and DNA from the rows behind it. The V and J calls were not made by the authors but by TCRdb's processing. Within this sample are just over 300,000 distinct CDR3 sequences, with around three fifths of them counted one time only. The ten largest clones add up to more than 15% of the sample.

Its CDR3 holds 16 amino acids, cysteine through phenylalanine. Only CDR3 DNA remains: 48 bases, in frame from the first base. The germline V gene encodes CDR1 SGHAT and CDR2 FQDESV (reference sequence). The study at large found these results: The top 250 clones made up a significantly larger repertoire fraction in tumors than in blood (p = 0.039). Bulk unsorted samples precluded comparing CD4+ and CD8+ T cell repertoires. Because only the TCR beta chain was sequenced and unpaired alpha chains were not captured, true repertoire diversity is likely underestimated. Pairs of tumor regions showed greater repertoire overlap (mean roughly 35%) than tumor-adjacent pairs (17%) or tumor-blood pairs (roughly 15%), which is consistent with antigen-driven expansion. With just a few patients in the study, the authors point out that the findings should be validated in a larger study.

This clonotype was sampled from a woman aged 30 to 39 with primary liver carcinoma and hepatitis B virus infection. This receptor chain uses TRBV11-1 and TRBJ2-1; TRBD2 is perhaps the D gene, given 7 matching bases. Sequenced: peripheral blood. The CDR3 amino acid sequence is: CASGTRGGGAYDEQFF. The sequenced DNA is TGTGCCAGCGGCACACGAGGTGGGGGGGCCTACGATGAGCAGTTCTTC.